These 12 T cell receptor beta chains were sequenced from one sample in a study of blood T cell repertoires in COVID-19. TCRdb keeps only in-frame clones here, not all; method: immunoSEQ multiplex PCR. The sample consists of roughly 290,000 clones, around 87% of them appearing once. Sequenced input: peripheral blood. These receptor sequences come from a woman aged 45-65 years who had recovered from COVID-19.

The chain recombines TRBV28 with TRBJ1-2; D not resolved. CDR1 is MDHEN, CDR2 SYDVKM, per germline. V was cut by 5 bases and J by 6 bases, with 19 bases left in between. CDR3 size: 15 residues. The CDR3 nucleotides read TGTGCCAGCAGTATAGCCGCCCAATCCCTCCATGGCTACACCTTC. This encodes CASSIAAQSLHGYTF.

The gene calls are TRBV18 and TRBJ1-5; TRBD1 aligns across 9 bases. The junction had 10 bases not matched to a gene; V was cut back by 5 bases and J by 11 bases. Germline CDR1 KGHSH, CDR2 LQKENI. The CDR3 covers 14 residues. The CDR3 loop reads CASSDRGSQGAQHF. CDR3 in DNA: TGTGCCAGCTCAGACAGGGGGTCCCAGGGGGCCCAGCATTTT. Full variable domain (missing parts from reference TRBV18 and TRBJ1-5): NAGVMQNPRHLVRRRGQEARLRCSPMKGHSHVYWYRQLPEEGLKFMVYLQKENIIDESGMPKERFSAEFPKEGPSILRIQQVVRGDSAAYFCASSDRGSQGAQHFGDGTRLSIL.

This clone has just one count. V gene TRBV4-3 combines with J gene TRBJ2-1; 9 nucleotides line up with TRBD2. V shed 1 base and J 1 base; nucleotides not matched to a gene: 5. The CDR3 consists of 17 residues. Germline lookup yields CDR1 LGHNA and CDR2 YSLEER. The CDR3 here is CASSQAARGGSYNEQFF. The CDR3 bases are TGCGCCAGCAGCCAAGCCGCGCGGGGGGGGTCCTACAATGAGCAGTTCTTC.

The chain carries TRBV3-1 (or the pseudogene TRBV3-2) and TRBJ1-6; 7 bases are shared with TRBD1. V was pared by 5 bases and J by 10 bases, with 11 bases of the junction left unmatched. The germline gives CDR1 LGHDT, CDR2 YNNKEL (reference sequence). The CDR3 covers 15 residues. In DNA, the CDR3 is TGTGCCAGCAGCTTAGATGACAGGGTAGGGTCACCCCTCCACTTT. Its protein is CASSLDDRVGSPLHF.

This chain connects TRBV4-1 to TRBJ1-1; 8 nucleotides line up with TRBD1. Germline V gene data show CDR1 as MGHRA and CDR2 as YSYEKL. V gave up 5 bases and J gave up 12 bases; unmatched junction bases: 14. The CDR3 totals 14 residues. The DNA of the CDR3 is TGCGCCAGCAGCGCAGGGGGCGCCGTTAGCCAATCTTTCTTT. It codes for CASSAGGAVSQSFF.

The chain is built from TRBV6-2 or TRBV6-3 and TRBJ1-5; 9 bases map to TRBD1. Germline CDR1 is MNHEY and CDR2 is SVGEGT. V lost 4 bases and J lost 6; bases outside the gene matches: 7. CDR3 length equals 15 residues. The CDR3 DNA is TGTGCCAGCAGTTTACAGGGGGCTTATCGTCAGCCCCAGCATTTT. This sequence encodes CASSLQGAYRQPQHF.

The chain employs TRBV5-1 and TRBJ2-7, with 9 bases fitting TRBD1. Germline V lookup: CDR1 SGHRS, CDR2 YFSETQ. V dropped 4 bases and J dropped 3; count of bases not matched to a gene: 8. This CDR3 comprises 15 residues. The CDR3 DNA reads TGCGCCAGCAGCCCCGGGGGGACAGGGATCTACGAGCAGTACTTC. Translation: CASSPGGTGIYEQYF.

The rearrangement links TRBV5-1 to TRBJ2-1, with 10 bases aligning to TRBD2. The CDR3 totals 15 residues. Germline trimming cut 5 bases from V and 8 bases from J; bases unmatched to any gene: 10. CDR1 is SGHRS and CDR2 is YFSETQ in the germline V gene. CDR3 loop: CASRSLAGEQDEQFF. The CDR3 nucleotides are TGCGCCAGCAGATCTCTAGCGGGAGAGCAGGATGAGCAGTTCTTC.

This clone came up once. The chain combines TRBV28 with TRBJ1-2; D perhaps matches TRBD1 (5 bases). Trimming left V 7 bases short and J 0 bases short, with 9 bases between. This CDR3 comprises 13 residues. CDR1 and CDR2 from the germline V gene are MDHEN and SYDVKM. The CDR3 nucleotides are TGTGCCAGCACCCTGACAGCTAACTATGGCTACACCTTC. Its protein is CASTLTANYGYTF.

The chain combines TRBV10-3 with TRBJ2-7; no firm D call. Germline CDR1 and CDR2: ENHRY and SYGVKD. Trimming stripped 0 bases from V and 3 bases from J, with 9 bases between. The CDR3 spans 14 residues. The CDR3 bases are TGTGCCATCAGTGAGTCGCCTACGAACTACGAGCAGTACTTC. Translated, it gives CAISESPTNYEQYF.

The chain has TRBV3-1 (or the pseudogene TRBV3-2) and TRBJ1-1, with D possibly TRBD1 on 5 matching bases. V lost 0 bases and J lost 5, with 10 bases in between. CDR3 size: 14 residues. Germline values: CDR1 LGHDT, CDR2 YNNKEL (reference sequence). The chain's CDR3 is CASSQEPEGTEAFF. The CDR3 DNA reads TGTGCCAGCAGCCAAGAGCCGGAGGGGACTGAAGCTTTCTTT.

The chain uses TRBV11-2 and TRBJ2-7; 10 positions match TRBD1. The J segment lost 3 bases and the V segment lost 5 bases, leaving 4 bases of the junction unmatched. Germline values: CDR1 SGHAT, CDR2 FQNNGV. CDR3 length equals 14 residues. The CDR3 coding sequence is TGTGCCAGCAGCCCGGGACAGGGGAACTACGAGCAGTACTTC. It codes for CASSPGQGNYEQYF.